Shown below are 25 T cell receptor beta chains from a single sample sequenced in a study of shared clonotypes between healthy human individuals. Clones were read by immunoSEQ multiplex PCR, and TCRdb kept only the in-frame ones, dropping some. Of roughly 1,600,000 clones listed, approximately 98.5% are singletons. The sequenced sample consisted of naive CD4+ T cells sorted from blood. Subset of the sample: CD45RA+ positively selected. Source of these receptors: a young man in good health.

In nucleotides, the CDR3 is TGTGCCAGCAGCTTACCCTCTCTTAGGGGGGAGACCCAGTACTTC. This sequence encodes CASSLPSLRGETQYF. This sequence joins TRBV7-2 and TRBJ2-5; possible D gene TRBD1, 6 bases. The germline CDR1 and CDR2 sequences are SGHTA and FQGNSA. Trimming took off 2 bases at V and 5 bases at J, with 15 bases between the two ends. The CDR3 length is 15 residues. The complete variable domain, with remaining parts taken from reference TRBV7-2 and TRBJ2-5, reads GAGVSQSPSNKVTEKGKDVELRCDPISGHTALYWYRQSLGQGLEFLIYFQGNSAPDKSGLPSDRFSAERTGGSVSTLTIQRTQQEDSAVYLCASSLPSLRGETQYFGPGTRLLVL.

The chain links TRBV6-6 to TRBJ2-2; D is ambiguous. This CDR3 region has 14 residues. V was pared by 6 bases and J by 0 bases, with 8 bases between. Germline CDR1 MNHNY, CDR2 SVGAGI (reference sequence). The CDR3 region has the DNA TGTGCCAGCAGGGGAACAGCGAACACCGGGGAGCTGTTTTTT. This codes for CASRGTANTGELFF.

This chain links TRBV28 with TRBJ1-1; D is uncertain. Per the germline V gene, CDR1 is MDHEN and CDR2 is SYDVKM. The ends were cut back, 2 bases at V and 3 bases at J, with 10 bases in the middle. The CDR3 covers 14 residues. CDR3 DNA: TGTGCCAGCAGTTTACCCCTAATGTACACTGAAGCTTTCTTT. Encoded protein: CASSLPLMYTEAFF.

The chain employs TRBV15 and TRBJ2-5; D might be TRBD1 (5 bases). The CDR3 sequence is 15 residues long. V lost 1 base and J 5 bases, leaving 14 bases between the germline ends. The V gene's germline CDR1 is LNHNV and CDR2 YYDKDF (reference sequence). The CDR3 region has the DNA TGTGCCACCAGCAGAGTGGCAGGGCCGGTCGAGACCCAGTACTTC. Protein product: CATSRVAGPVETQYF.

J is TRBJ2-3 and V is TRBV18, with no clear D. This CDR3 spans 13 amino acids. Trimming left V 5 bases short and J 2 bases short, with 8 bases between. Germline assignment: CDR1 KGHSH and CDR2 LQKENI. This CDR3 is CASSSDHTDTQYF. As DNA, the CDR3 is TGTGCCAGCTCATCAGACCACACAGATACGCAGTATTTT.

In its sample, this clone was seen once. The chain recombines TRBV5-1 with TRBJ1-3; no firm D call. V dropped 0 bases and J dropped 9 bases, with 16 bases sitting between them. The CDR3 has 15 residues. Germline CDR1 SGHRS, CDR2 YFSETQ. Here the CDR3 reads CASSLVASLKGTIYF. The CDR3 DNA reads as TGCGCCAGCAGCTTGGTGGCCAGCCTAAAGGGCACCATATATTTT.

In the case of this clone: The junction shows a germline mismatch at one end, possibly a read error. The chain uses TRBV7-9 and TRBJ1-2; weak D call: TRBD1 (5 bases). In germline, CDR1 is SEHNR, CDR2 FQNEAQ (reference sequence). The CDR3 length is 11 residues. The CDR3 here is CASSLISRDDF. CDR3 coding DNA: TGTGCCAGCAGTTTGATCTCCCGGGACGACTTC.

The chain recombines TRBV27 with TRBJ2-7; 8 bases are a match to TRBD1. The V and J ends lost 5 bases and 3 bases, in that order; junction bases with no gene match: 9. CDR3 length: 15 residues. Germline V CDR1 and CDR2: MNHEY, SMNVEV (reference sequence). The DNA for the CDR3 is TGTGCCAGCAGTATGGGCGGGACAGGCCTCTACGAGCAGTACTTC. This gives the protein CASSMGGTGLYEQYF.

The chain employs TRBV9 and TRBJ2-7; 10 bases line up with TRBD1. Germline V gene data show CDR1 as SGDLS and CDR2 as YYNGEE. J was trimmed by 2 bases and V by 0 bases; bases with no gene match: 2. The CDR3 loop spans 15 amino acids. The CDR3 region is CASSVEDRGAYEQYF. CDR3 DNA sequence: TGTGCCAGCAGCGTAGAGGACAGGGGGGCCTACGAGCAGTACTTC.

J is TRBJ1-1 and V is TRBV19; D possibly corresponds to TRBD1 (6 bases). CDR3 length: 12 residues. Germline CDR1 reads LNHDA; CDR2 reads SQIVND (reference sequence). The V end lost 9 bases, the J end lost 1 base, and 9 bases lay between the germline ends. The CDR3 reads CASTTGNTEAFF. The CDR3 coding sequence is TGTGCCAGCACGACAGGGAACACTGAAGCTTTCTTT.

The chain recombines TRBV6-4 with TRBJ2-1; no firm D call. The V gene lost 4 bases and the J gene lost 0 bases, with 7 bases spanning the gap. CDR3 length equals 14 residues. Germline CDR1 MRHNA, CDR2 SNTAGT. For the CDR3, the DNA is TGTGCCAGCAGTGTCTCAATCTCCTACAATGAGCAGTTCTTC. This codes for CASSVSISYNEQFF.

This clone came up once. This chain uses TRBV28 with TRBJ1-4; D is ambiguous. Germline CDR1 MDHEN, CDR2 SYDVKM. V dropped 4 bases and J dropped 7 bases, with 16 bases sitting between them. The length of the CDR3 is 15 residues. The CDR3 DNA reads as TGTGCCAGCAGTTCCTCCCGAGGTTCTGTTGAAAAACTGTTTTTT. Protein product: CASSSSRGSVEKLFF.

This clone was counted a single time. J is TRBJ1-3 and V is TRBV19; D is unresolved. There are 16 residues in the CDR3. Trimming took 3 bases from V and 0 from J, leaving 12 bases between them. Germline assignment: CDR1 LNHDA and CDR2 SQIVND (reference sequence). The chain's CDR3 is CASSMGSENSGNTIYF. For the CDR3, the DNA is TGTGCCAGTAGTATGGGCAGCGAAAACTCTGGAAACACCATATATTTT.

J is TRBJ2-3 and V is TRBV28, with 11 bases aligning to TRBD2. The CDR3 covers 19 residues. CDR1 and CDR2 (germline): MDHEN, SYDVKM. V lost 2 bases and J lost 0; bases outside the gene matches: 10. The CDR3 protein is CASSLPGLAAPSSTDTQYF. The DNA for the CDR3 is TGTGCCAGCAGTTTACCGGGACTAGCGGCCCCCTCTAGCACAGATACGCAGTATTTT.

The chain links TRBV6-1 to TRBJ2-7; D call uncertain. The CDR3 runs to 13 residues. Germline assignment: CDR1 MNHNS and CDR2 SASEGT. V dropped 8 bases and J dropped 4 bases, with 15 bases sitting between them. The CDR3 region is CASLTAKTYEQYF. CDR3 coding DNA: TGTGCCAGCCTTACCGCAAAGACGTACGAGCAGTACTTC.

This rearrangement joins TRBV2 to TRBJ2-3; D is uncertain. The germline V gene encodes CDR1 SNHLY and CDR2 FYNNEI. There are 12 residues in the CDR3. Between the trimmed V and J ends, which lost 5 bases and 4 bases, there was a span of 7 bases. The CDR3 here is CASSLDADTQYF. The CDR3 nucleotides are TGTGCCAGCAGTTTAGACGCAGATACGCAGTATTTT.

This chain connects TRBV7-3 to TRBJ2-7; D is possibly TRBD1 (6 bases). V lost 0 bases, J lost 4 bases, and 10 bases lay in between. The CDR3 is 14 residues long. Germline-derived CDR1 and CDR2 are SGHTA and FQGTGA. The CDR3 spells CASSLTSGEYEQYF. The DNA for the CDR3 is TGTGCCAGCAGCTTAACGTCAGGGGAGTACGAGCAGTACTTC.

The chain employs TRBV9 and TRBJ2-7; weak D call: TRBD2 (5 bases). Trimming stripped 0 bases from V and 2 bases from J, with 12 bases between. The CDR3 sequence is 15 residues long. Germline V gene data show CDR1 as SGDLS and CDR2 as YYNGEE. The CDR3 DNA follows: TGTGCCAGCAGCGTAGGAGTGACTACAACCTACGAGCAGTACTTC. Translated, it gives CASSVGVTTTYEQYF.

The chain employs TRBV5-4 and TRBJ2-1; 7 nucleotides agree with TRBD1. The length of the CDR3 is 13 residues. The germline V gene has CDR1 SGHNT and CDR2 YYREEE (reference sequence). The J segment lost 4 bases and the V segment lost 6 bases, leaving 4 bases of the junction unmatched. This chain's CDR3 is CASTVDRYNEQFF. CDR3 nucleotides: TGTGCCAGCACCGTGGACAGGTACAATGAGCAGTTCTTC.

As DNA, the CDR3 is TGTGCCAGCAGTTACGGGTTAGCCTTAGGAGAGACCCAGTACTTC. Protein sequence: CASSYGLALGETQYF. The gene calls are TRBV6-5 and TRBJ2-5; no reliable D call. The V end lost 2 bases, the J end lost 4 bases, and 14 bases lay between the germline ends. Per the germline V gene, CDR1 is MNHEY and CDR2 is SVGAGI. This CDR3 is 15 amino acids long.

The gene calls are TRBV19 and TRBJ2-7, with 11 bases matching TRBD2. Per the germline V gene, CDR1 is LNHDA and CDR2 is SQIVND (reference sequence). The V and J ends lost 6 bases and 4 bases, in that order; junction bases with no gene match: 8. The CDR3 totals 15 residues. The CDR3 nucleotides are TGTGCCAGTAGCACTACCGGGACTAGCGGTTACGAGCAGTACTTC. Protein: CASSTTGTSGYEQYF.

The CDR3: CASRQPGQGAGYEQYF. CDR3 in DNA: TGTGCCAGTAGACAACCGGGACAGGGGGCAGGCTACGAGCAGTACTTC. V and J are TRBV19 and TRBJ2-7; TRBD1 aligns across 12 bases. Germline V gene data show CDR1 as LNHDA and CDR2 as SQIVND (reference sequence). The junction had 9 bases not matched to a gene; V was cut back by 6 bases and J by 3 bases. This CDR3 contains 16 residues.

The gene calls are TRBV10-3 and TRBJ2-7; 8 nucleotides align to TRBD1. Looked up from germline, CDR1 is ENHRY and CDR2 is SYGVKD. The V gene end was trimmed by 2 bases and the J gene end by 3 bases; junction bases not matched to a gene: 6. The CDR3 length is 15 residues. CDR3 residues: CAISEGPDRDYEQYF. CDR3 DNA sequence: TGTGCCATCAGTGAGGGGCCGGACAGGGACTACGAGCAGTACTTC.

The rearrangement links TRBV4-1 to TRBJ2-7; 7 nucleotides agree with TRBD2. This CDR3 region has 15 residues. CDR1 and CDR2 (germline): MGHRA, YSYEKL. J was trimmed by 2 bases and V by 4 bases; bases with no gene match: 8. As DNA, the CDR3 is TGCGCCAGCAGCCGCTTTCTAGCGGATACCTACGAGCAGTACTTC. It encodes CASSRFLADTYEQYF.

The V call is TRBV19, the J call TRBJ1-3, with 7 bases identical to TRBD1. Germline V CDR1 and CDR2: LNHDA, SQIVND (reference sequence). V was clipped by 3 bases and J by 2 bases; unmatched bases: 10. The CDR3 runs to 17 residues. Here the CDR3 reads CASSMRTGEVAGNTIYF. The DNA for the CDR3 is TGTGCCAGTAGTATGAGAACAGGGGAAGTCGCTGGAAACACCATATATTTT.